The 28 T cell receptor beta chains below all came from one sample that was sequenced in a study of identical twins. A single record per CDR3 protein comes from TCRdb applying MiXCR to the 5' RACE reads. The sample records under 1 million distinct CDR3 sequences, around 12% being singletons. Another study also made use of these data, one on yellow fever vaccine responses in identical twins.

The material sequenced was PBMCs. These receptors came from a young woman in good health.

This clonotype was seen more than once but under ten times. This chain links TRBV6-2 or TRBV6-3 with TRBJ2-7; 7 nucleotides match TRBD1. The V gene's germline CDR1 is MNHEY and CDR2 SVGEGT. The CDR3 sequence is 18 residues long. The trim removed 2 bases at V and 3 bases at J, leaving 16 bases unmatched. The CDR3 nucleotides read TGTGCCAGCAGTTACCAGATGAAGAGGGACAGAGGCCTCTACGAGCAGTACTTC. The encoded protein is CASSYQMKRDRGLYEQYF.

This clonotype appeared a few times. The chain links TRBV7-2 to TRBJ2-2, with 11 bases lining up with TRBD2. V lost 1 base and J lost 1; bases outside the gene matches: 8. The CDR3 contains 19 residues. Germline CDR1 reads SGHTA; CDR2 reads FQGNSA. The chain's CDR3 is CASSLGLGTSGRNTGELFF. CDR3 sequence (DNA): TGTGCCAGCAGCTTAGGGCTCGGGACTAGCGGAAGGAACACCGGGGAGCTGTTTTTT.

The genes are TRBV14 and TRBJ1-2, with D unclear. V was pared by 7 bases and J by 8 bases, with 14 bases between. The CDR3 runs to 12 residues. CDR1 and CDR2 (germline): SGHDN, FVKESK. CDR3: CASTPGGQGYTF. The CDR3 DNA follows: TGTGCCAGCACACCCGGAGGGCAAGGCTACACCTTC.

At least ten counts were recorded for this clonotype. CDR3 amino acids: CSVQADGSMGNQPQHF. Here the CDR3 DNA reads TGCAGCGTTCAGGCAGACGGCTCTATGGGCAATCAGCCCCAGCATTTT. The V gene is TRBV29-1, the J gene TRBJ1-5; D remains ambiguous. This CDR3 spans 16 amino acids. CDR1 SQVTM and CDR2 ANQGSEA come from the germline V gene. V was clipped by 5 bases and J by 2 bases, with 19 bases between them.

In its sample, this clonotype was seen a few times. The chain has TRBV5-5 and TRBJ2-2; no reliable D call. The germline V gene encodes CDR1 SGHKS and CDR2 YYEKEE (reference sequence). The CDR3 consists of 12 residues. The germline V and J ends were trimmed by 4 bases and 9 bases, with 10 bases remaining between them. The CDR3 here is CASSPQRRELFF. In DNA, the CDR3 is TGTGCCAGCAGCCCGCAGCGTAGGGAGCTGTTTTTT.

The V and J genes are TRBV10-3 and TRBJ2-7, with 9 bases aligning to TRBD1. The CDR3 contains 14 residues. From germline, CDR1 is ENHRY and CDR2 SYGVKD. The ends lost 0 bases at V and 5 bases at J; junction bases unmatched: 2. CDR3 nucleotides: TGTGCCATCAGTGAGTCAACAGGGGGCCACGAGCAGTACTTC. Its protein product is CAISESTGGHEQYF.

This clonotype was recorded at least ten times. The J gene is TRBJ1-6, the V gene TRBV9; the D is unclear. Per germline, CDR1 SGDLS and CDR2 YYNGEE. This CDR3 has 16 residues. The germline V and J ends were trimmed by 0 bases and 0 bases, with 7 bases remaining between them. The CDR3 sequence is CASSVGGSSYNSPLHF. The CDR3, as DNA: TGTGCCAGCAGCGTAGGCGGAAGCTCCTATAATTCACCCCTCCACTTT.

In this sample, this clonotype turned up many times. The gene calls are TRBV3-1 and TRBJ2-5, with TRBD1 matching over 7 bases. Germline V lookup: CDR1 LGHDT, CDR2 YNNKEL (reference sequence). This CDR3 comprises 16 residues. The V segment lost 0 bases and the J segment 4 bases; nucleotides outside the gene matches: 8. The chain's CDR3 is CASSQDPGTVRETQYF. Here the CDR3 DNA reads TGTGCCAGCAGCCAAGATCCCGGGACAGTACGAGAGACCCAGTACTTC.

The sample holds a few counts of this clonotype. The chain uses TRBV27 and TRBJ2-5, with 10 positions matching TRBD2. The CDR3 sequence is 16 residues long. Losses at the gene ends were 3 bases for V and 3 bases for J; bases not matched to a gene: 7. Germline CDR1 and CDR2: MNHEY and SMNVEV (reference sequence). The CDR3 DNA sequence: TGTGCCAGCAGTTTTAATAGCGGGAGGTTGGAAGAGACCCAGTACTTC. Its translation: CASSFNSGRLEETQYF.

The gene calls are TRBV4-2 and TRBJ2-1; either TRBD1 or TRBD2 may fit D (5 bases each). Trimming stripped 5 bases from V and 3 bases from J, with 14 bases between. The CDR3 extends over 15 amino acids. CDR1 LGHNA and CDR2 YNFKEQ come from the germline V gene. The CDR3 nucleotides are TGTGCCAGCAGCTCCGGGACCAGAATCTACAATGAGCAGTTCTTC. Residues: CASSSGTRIYNEQFF.

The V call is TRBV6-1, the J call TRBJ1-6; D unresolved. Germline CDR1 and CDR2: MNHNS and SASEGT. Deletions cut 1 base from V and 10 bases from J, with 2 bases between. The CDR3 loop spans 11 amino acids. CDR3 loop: CASSEVSPLHF. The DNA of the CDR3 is TGTGCCAGCAGTGAAGTATCACCCCTCCACTTT.

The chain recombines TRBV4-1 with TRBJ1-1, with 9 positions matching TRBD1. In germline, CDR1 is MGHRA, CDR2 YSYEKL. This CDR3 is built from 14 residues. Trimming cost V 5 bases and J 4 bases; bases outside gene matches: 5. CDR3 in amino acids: CASSYPGQGTEAFF. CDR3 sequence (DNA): TGCGCCAGCAGCTACCCGGGACAGGGCACTGAAGCTTTCTTT.

CDR3 loop: CASTLGRLGNSPLHF. The DNA for the CDR3 is TGTGCCAGCACCTTAGGGAGGTTGGGTAATTCACCCCTCCACTTT. This chain uses TRBV21-1 with TRBJ1-6. TRBV21-1 is a pseudogene locus. The CDR3 length is 15 residues.

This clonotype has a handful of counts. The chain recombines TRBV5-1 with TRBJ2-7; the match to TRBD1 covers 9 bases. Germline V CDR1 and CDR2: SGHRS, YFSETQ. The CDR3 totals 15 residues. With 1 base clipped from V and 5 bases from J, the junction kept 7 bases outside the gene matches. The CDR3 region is CASSLSGTGHHEQYV. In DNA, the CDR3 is TGCGCCAGCAGCTTGTCTGGGACAGGGCATCACGAGCAGTACGTC.

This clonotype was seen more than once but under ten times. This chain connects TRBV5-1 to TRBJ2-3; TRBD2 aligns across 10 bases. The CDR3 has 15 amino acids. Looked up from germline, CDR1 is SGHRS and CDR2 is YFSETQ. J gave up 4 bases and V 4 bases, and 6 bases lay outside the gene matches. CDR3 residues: CASSTLAGGPDTQYF. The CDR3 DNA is TGCGCCAGCAGCACGTTAGCGGGAGGCCCAGATACGCAGTATTTT.

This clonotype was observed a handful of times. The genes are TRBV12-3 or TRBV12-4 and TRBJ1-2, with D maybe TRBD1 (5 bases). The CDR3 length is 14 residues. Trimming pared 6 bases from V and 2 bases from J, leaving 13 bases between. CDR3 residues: CASSPARANYGYTF. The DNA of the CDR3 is TGTGCCAGCAGCCCGGCCAGGGCGAACTATGGCTACACCTTC.

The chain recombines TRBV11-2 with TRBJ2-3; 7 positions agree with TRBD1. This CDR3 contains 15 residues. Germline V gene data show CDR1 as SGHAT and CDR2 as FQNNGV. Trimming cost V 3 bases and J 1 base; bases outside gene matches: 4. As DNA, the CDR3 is TGTGCCAGCAGCTTGGGACAGACCCGCACAGATACGCAGTATTTT. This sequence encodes CASSLGQTRTDTQYF. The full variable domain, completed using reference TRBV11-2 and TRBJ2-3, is EAGVAQSPRYKIIEKRQSVAFWCNPISGHATLYWYQQILGQGPKLLIQFQNNGVVDDSQLPKDRFSAERLKGVDSTLKIQPAKLEDSAVYLCASSLGQTRTDTQYFGPGTRLTVL.

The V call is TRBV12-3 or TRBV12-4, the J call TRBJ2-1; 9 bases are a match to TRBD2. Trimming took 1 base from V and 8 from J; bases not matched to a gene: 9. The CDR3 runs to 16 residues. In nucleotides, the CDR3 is TGTGCCAGCAGTTTAGGTCGGCTAGCGGGAAGATATGAGCAGTTCTTC. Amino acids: CASSLGRLAGRYEQFF.

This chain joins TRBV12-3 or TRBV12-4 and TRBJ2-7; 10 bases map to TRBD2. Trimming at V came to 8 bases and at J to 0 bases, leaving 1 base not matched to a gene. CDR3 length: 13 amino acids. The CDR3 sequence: CASGTSASYEQYF. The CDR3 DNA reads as TGTGCCAGCGGGACTAGCGCCTCCTACGAGCAGTACTTC.

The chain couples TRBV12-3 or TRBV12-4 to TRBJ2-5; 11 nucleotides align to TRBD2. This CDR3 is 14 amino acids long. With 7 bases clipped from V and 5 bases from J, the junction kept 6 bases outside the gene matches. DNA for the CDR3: TGTGCCAGCACCTTAGCGGGAGGGCCCGAGACCCAGTACTTC. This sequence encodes CASTLAGGPETQYF.

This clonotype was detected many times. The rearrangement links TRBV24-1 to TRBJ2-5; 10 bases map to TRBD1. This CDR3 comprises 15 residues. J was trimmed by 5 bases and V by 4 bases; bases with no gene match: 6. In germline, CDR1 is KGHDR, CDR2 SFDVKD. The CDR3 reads CATSEPDRGQETQYF. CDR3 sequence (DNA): TGTGCCACCAGTGAGCCCGACAGGGGGCAGGAGACCCAGTACTTC.

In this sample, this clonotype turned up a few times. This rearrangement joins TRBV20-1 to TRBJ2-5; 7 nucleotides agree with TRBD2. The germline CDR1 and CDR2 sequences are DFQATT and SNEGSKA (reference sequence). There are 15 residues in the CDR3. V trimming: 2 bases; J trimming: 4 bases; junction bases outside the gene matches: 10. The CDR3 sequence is CSARLFGTTAETQYF. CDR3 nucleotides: TGCAGTGCTAGACTATTTGGGACTACGGCAGAGACCCAGTACTTC.

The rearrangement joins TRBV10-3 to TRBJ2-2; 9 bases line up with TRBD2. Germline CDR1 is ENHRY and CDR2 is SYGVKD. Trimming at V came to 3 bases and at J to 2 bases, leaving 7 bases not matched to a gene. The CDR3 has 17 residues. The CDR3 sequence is CAISETRLAANTGELFF. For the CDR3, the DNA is TGTGCCATCAGTGAAACCCGACTAGCGGCAAACACCGGGGAGCTGTTTTTT.

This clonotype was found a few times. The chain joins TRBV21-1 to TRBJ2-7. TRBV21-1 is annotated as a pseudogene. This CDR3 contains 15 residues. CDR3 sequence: CASSNLRIRCREQYV. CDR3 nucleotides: TGTGCCAGCAGCAATTTGCGGATCCGATGTCGCGAGCAGTACGTC.

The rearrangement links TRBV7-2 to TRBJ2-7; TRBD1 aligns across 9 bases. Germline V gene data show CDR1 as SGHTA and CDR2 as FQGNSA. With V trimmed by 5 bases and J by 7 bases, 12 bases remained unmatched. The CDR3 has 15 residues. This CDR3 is CASSLNRGRTEEQYF. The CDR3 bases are TGTGCCAGCAGCCTCAACAGGGGGCGGACTGAAGAGCAGTACTTC.

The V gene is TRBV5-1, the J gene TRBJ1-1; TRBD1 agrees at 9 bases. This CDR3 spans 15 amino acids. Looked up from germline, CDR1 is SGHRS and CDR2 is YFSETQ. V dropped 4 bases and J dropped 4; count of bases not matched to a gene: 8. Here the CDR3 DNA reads TGCGCCAGCAGCGAGACAGGGGGAGTTGGCACTGAAGCTTTCTTT. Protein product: CASSETGGVGTEAFF.

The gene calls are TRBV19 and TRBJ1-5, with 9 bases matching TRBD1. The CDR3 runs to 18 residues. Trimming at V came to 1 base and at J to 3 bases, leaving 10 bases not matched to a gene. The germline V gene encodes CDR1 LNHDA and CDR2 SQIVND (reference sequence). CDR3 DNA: TGTGCCAGTAGTATAGCCCCGACAGGGGGTGAGAACAATCAGCCCCAGCATTTT. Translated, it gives CASSIAPTGGENNQPQHF.

The CDR3 bases are TGTGCCAGCAGTGAGATTTATAGCAATCAGCCCCAGCATTTT. Translating it yields CASSEIYSNQPQHF. The chain links TRBV2 to TRBJ1-5; no clear D gene. V was clipped by 3 bases and J by 0 bases, with 6 bases between them. The CDR3 consists of 14 residues. From germline, CDR1 is SNHLY and CDR2 FYNNEI. The full variable domain, completed using reference TRBV2 and TRBJ1-5, is EPEVTQTPSHQVTQMGQEVILRCVPISNHLYFYWYRQILGQKVEFLVSFYNNEISEKSEIFDDQFSVERPDGSNFTLKIRSTKLEDSAMYFCASSEIYSNQPQHFGDGTRLSIL.